The rows below give T cell receptor beta chains drawn from one sample of a study of blood T cell repertoires in COVID-19. Sequenced by immunoSEQ multiplex PCR; TCRdb stores in-frame clones only, minus some. This table holds some 100,000 clones, approximately 86% found once. Sequencing used peripheral blood. The receptors shown here come from a woman in her sixties with acute or convalescent COVID-19. Both conserved end residues are part of each CDR3. D genes are given only for firm matches. The size entry is marked missing in some rows and otherwise reads once, few, many or a size class.

>TRBJ2-1|TRBD2|TRBV27|NA
TGTGCCAGCAGTTTCCACCTTTACTCAACTAGCGGGAGGGTCAATGAGCAGTTCTTC
CASSFHLYSTSGRVNEQFF
>TRBJ2-1|TRBD2|TRBV5-8|NA
TGTGCCAGCAGCCTGGGGACTAGCGGAGACAATGAGCAGTTCTTC
CASSLGTSGDNEQFF
>TRBJ2-2|NA|TRBV25-1|NA
TGTGCCAGCAGTGAATACTTTAGCGGGGAGCTGTTTTTT
CASSEYFSGELFF
>TRBJ2-1|NA|TRBV5-1|few
TGCGCCAGCAGCTTGATGACAGCCGCAAACAATGAGCAGTTCTTC
CASSLMTAANNEQFF
>TRBJ2-1|NA|TRBV6-5|NA
TGTGCCAGCAGTTTAGCTCCTCACAATGAGCAGTTCTTC
CASSLAPHNEQFF
>TRBJ2-1|TRBD2|TRBV4-2|NA
TGTGCCAGCAGCCTCGGGCTAGCGGGAGATAGATCCTACAATGAGCAGTTCTTC
CASSLGLAGDRSYNEQFF
>TRBJ1-3|TRBD1|TRBV27|once
TGTGCCAGCAGCCCGACAGGGTTGAGAAACACCATATATTTT
CASSPTGLRNTIYF
>TRBJ2-2|TRBD1|TRBV3-1/TRBV3-2|NA
TGTGCCAGCACCCTGGGGACAGGGAACACCGGGGAGCTGTTTTTT
CASTLGTGNTGELFF
>TRBJ1-1|TRBD1|TRBV28|NA
TGTGCCAGCAGTACCCCGACAGGGGAAGCTTTCTTT
CASSTPTGEAFF
>TRBJ1-1|NA|TRBV9|NA
TGTGCCAGCACCTACTTGACGGGAAACACTGAAGCTTTCTTT
CASTYLTGNTEAFF
>TRBJ1-6|NA|TRBV19|NA
TGTGCCAGTAGTATCGCAGGGGCAAATTCACCCCTCCACTTT
CASSIAGANSPLHF
>TRBJ1-4|NA|TRBV5-1|few
TGCGCCAGCAGCTCTGGGGGCCGGTCGACTAATGAAAAACTGTTTTTT
CASSSGGRSTNEKLFF
>TRBJ2-1|TRBD2|TRBV24-1|NA
TGTGCCACCGGGGGCCTGACTAGCGGGAAAGCCTACAATGAGCAGTTCTTC
CATGGLTSGKAYNEQFF
>TRBJ2-5|TRBD1|TRBV7-6|NA
TGTGCCAGCAGCTCCATGACAGGGGCCCGGGTGAGCCAGTACTTC
CASSSMTGARVSQYF
>TRBJ2-7|NA|TRBV7-9|NA
TGTGCCAGCAGCTCCCCGGGAACCTACGAGCAGTACTTC
CASSSPGTYEQYF
>TRBJ2-5|NA|TRBV19|NA
TGTGCCAGTAGTATAGGGAGGAGGCAGCAAGAGACCCAGTACTTC
CASSIGRRQQETQYF
>TRBJ1-2|NA|TRBV2|NA
TGTGCCAGCATTGGGTCGGCAGTGGAGCTACCCCGATCCTTC
CASIGSAVELPRSF
>TRBJ2-1|NA|TRBV19|NA
TGTGCCAGTACCCCTAAAGGGGCGTCCTACAATGAGCAGTTCTTC
CASTPKGASYNEQFF
>TRBJ2-2|TRBD2|TRBV6-5|NA
TGTGCCAGCAGTTACGGGACTAGCGGAACCGGGGAGCTGTTTTTT
CASSYGTSGTGELFF
>TRBJ2-5|TRBD2|TRBV28|NA
TGTGCCAGCATATCTCAAGCGGGAGGCGGAGAGACCCAGTACTTC
CASISQAGGGETQYF
>TRBJ1-6|NA|TRBV19|NA
TGTGCCAGTACCTTGGGGAGGGTATACGGTTCACCCCTCCACTTT
CASTLGRVYGSPLHF
>TRBJ1-1|TRBD1|TRBV9|NA
TGTGCCAGCAGCGAAGGACAGGGTCCCCTGAACACTGAAGCTTTCTTT
CASSEGQGPLNTEAFF
>TRBJ2-1|TRBD2|TRBV7-8|NA
TGTGCCAGCAGCTTCCGATTAGCGGGAGTAGTGACCTACAATGAGCAGTTCTTC
CASSFRLAGVVTYNEQFF
>TRBJ2-4|TRBD2|TRBV28|NA
TGTGCCAGCAGTCCCGGGACTAGCGTTAACATTCAGTACTTC
CASSPGTSVNIQYF
>TRBJ2-3|TRBD1|TRBV5-1|NA
TGCGCCAGCAGCTTCGGACAGGGAGGAACAGATACGCAGTATTTT
CASSFGQGGTDTQYF
>TRBJ2-7|TRBD2|TRBV7-2|NA
TGTGCCAGCAGCTTAAGACTAGCGGGTACCTACGAGCAGTACTTC
CASSLRLAGTYEQYF
>TRBJ2-7|NA|TRBV27|once
TGTGCCAGCAGTCCTTCTAACAGCCCCAGGGTCAACTACTTC
CASSPSNSPRVNYF
>TRBJ1-2|NA|TRBV2|NA
TGTGCCAGCAGTTCTGACAGCTATGGCTACACCTTC
CASSSDSYGYTF
>TRBJ1-2|NA|TRBV19|NA
TGTGCCAGTAGTAATGCGAAAGCGGGCGGCTACACCTTC
CASSNAKAGGYTF
>TRBJ2-1|TRBD2|TRBV11-3|NA
TGTGCCAGCAGCCCACCCAGCGGACTAGCGGATTACAATGAGCAGTTCTTC
CASSPPSGLADYNEQFF
>TRBJ1-2|NA|TRBV28|NA
TGTGCCAGCAGTCCGGGACATAACTATGGCTACACCTTC
CASSPGHNYGYTF
>TRBJ2-3|TRBD2|TRBV6-5|NA
TGTGCCAGCAGTTCTAGCGGAACCTTTAATACGCAGTATTTT
CASSSSGTFNTQYF
>TRBJ2-7|TRBD2|TRBV6-5|NA
TGTGCCAGCAGACCCCAGACTAGCGGCTACGAGCAGTACTTC
CASRPQTSGYEQYF
>TRBJ2-1|TRBD1|TRBV12-5|NA
TGTGCTAGTGGTTTGTCCCCGGGTGGAGGGACAGGGGGCGTCAATGAGCAGTTCTTC
CASGLSPGGGTGGVNEQFF
>TRBJ1-4|NA|TRBV10-3|NA
TGTGCCATCAGTGAGGGCGGGAATGAAAAACTGTTTTTT
CAISEGGNEKLFF
>TRBJ2-3|NA|TRBV2|NA
TGTGCCAGCAGGACGGACTTAACTAGCACAGATACGCAGTATTTT
CASRTDLTSTDTQYF
>TRBJ1-2|TRBD1|TRBV27|NA
TGTGCCAGCAGTTCGGGACAGGGGGCTTTTGGCTACACCTTC
CASSSGQGAFGYTF
>TRBJ2-7|NA|TRBV6-1|once
TGTGCCAGCAGTGAAGACGAGCGGACGAACTACGAGCAGTACTTC
CASSEDERTNYEQYF
>TRBJ1-4|TRBD1|TRBV9|NA
TGTGCCAGCAGCCGGGACAGAGGTAATGAAAAACTGTTTTTT
CASSRDRGNEKLFF
>TRBJ2-7|TRBD2|TRBV3-1/TRBV3-2|NA
TGTGCCAGCAGCCAGGGACTAGCTGGGGGGGAGCAGTACTTC
CASSQGLAGGEQYF
>TRBJ1-3|NA|TRBV2|NA
TGTGCCAGCAGCATTTCAGGAGGGGGAAACACCATATATTTT
CASSISGGGNTIYF
>TRBJ2-1|TRBD2|TRBV28|NA
TGTGCCAGCAGCTCTCCGGGACTAGCGGGATCCTACAATGAGCAGTTCTTC
CASSSPGLAGSYNEQFF
>TRBJ2-1|TRBD1|TRBV19|NA
TGTGCCAGTAGTGACAGGGGGCGGAATGAGCAGTTCTTC
CASSDRGRNEQFF
>TRBJ1-2|TRBD1|TRBV28|NA
TGTGCCAGCAGTCGGGACAGACAGGGCTACACCTTC
CASSRDRQGYTF